These T cell receptor beta chains were read from a single sample in a study of blood T cells in healthy people across ages. MiXCR, run by TCRdb on the 5' RACE reads, gives a single entry per CDR3 protein. The sample contains 1.8 million or so distinct CDR3 sequences, about two fifths of which appear only once. Sequencing was carried out using blood. These receptor sequences come from a human donor in good health. The CDR3 runs from the conserved cysteine through the conserved F or W. Each record gives: clone size, D gene, J gene, V gene, CDR3 protein, CDR3 DNA. D genes are given only for firm matches. Clone sizes are given selectively: once, few, many, or a class where the clone is expanded.

>many|NA|TRBJ2-7|TRBV11-2
CASSPRGNEQYF
TGTGCCAGCAGTCCCAGGGGCAACGAGCAGTACTTC
>NA|NA|TRBJ1-1|TRBV11-1
CASSSLRGAADTEAFF
TGTGCCAGCAGCTCTCTCCGGGGGGCTGCGGACACTGAAGCTTTCTTT
>many|TRBD2|TRBJ2-5|TRBV7-6
CASSLGLAGVQETQYF
TGTGCCAGCAGCTTGGGCCTCGCGGGGGTCCAAGAGACCCAGTACTTC
>few|TRBD2|TRBJ2-3|TRBV6-6
CATRGLAENTDTQYF
TGTGCCACCCGTGGGCTAGCGGAGAACACAGATACGCAGTATTTT
>few|TRBD1|TRBJ2-7|TRBV5-1
CASSFGQGLYEQYF
TGCGCCAGCAGCTTTGGACAGGGGTTGTACGAGCAGTACTTC
>NA|TRBD2|TRBJ2-5|TRBV7-2
CASSLDGRVETQYF
TGTGCCAGCAGCTTAGATGGGAGGGTAGAGACCCAGTACTTC
>few|NA|TRBJ2-1|TRBV12-3/TRBV12-4
CASSGDGVNEQFF
TGTGCCAGCAGTGGAGACGGGGTCAATGAGCAGTTCTTC
>few|NA|TRBJ1-2|TRBV7-9
CASSLWRVPNTNYGYTF
TGTGCCAGCAGCTTATGGAGGGTACCGAACACTAACTATGGCTACACCTTC
>NA|NA|TRBJ1-4|TRBV25-1
CASAAPGNEKLFF
TGTGCCAGCGCGGCCCCCGGTAATGAAAAACTGTTTTTT
>once|NA|TRBJ2-3|TRBV20-1
CSARGRRLSTDTQYF
TGCAGTGCTAGAGGTCGAAGACTAAGCACAGATACGCAGTATTTT
>few|NA|TRBJ2-7|TRBV6-5
CASSYSRGTGEQYF
TGTGCCAGCAGTTACTCGAGGGGAACGGGAGAGCAGTACTTC
>many|NA|TRBJ2-3|TRBV12-3/TRBV12-4
CASSSEDTQYF
TGTGCCAGCAGCTCCGAGGATACGCAGTATTTT
>few|NA|TRBJ1-1|TRBV12-3/TRBV12-4
CASSFGTSNTEAFF
TGTGCCAGCAGTTTCGGGACTTCTAACACTGAAGCTTTCTTT